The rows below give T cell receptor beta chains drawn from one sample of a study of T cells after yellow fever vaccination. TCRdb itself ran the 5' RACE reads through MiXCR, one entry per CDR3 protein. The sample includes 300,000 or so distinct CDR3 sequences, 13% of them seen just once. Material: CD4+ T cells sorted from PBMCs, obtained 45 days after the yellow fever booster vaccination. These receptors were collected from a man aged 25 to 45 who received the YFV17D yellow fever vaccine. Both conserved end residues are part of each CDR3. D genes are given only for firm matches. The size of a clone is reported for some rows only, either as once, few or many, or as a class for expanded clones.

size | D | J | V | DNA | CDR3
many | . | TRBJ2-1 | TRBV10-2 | TGCGCCAGCAGCCCTGGGGTACCTTCCTACAATGAGCAGTTCTTC | CASSPGVPSYNEQFF
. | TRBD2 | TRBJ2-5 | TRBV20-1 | TGCAGTGCTAGTGCTGATGGGGAGGGCCCCGAGACCCAGTACTTC | CSASADGEGPETQYF
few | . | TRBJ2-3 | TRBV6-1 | TGTGCCGCCGGACGTACGAGCACAGATACGCAGTATTTT | CAAGRTSTDTQYF
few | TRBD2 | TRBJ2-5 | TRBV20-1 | TGCAGTTGGACTAGCGGGATACAAGAGACCCAGTACTTC | CSWTSGIQETQYF
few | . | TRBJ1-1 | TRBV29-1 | TGCAGCGTTGATGACGGGGGGCTCCCAATGAACACTGAAGCTTTCTTT | CSVDDGGLPMNTEAFF
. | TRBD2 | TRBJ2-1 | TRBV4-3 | TGCGCCAGCAGCCGCTACGAGTGGGAGGGTTACAATGAGCAGTTCTTC | CASSRYEWEGYNEQFF
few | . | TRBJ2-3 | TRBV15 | TGTGCCACCAGCATCGGGGTGACAGATACGCAGTATTTT | CATSIGVTDTQYF
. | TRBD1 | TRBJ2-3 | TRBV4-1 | TGCGCCAGCAGCTCCTCCCGAGGACAGGGGCTGGTTGTAGATACGCAGTATTTT | CASSSSRGQGLVVDTQYF
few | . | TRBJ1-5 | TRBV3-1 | TGTGCCAGCAGCCAGGGGGGCCCGGAGGCCCAGCATTTT | CASSQGGPEAQHF
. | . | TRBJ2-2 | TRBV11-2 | TGTGCCAGCAGCTTAGGGTACCTCACCGGGGAGCTGTTTTTT | CASSLGYLTGELFF
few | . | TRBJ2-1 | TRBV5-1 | TGCGCCAGCCACATGGCCAGGGGTACGTTCTTC | CASHMARGTFF
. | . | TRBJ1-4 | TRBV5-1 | TGCGCCAGCAGCTTGGGACATGCCGCACGGATTAATGAAAAACTGTTTTTT | CASSLGHAARINEKLFF
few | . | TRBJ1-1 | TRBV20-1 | TGCAGTGCTAGAGATCGGATAGCTGAAGCTTTCTTT | CSARDRIAEAFF
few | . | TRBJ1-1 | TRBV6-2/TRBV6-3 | TGTGCCAGCAGTTACTCGACTGAAGCTTTCTTT | CASSYSTEAFF
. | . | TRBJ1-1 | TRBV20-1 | TGCAGTGCTAAAGCAGGGGCCAAGACTGAAGCTTTCTTT | CSAKAGAKTEAFF
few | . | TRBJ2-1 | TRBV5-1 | TGCGCCAGCAGCTTCACCCCGGCGGGGCGTGAGCAGTTCTTC | CASSFTPAGREQFF
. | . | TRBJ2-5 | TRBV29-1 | TGCAGCGTTGAAAACAGTGAAGAGACCCAGTACTTC | CSVENSEETQYF
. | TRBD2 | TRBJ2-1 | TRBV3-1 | TGTGCCAGCAGCCAAGATCGGGGACTAGAGGGAAGAAATGAGCAGTTCTTC | CASSQDRGLEGRNEQFF
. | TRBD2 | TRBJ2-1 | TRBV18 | TGTGCCAGCTCACCCCCTTTACTAGCGGGAGATGAGCAGTTCTTC | CASSPPLLAGDEQFF
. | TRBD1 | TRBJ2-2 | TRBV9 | TGTGCCAGCAGCGCCAGGACAGGGAACGGGGAGCTGTTTTTT | CASSARTGNGELFF
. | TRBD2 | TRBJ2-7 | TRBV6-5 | TGTGCCAGCAGTTACACCTGGACTAGCGCGAGCCACGAGCAGTACTTC | CASSYTWTSASHEQYF
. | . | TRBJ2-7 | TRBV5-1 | TGCGCCAGCAGCTTGGGCGGGTTAAACAGCTACGAGCAGTACTTC | CASSLGGLNSYEQYF
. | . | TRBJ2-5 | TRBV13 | TGTGCCAGCAGCTTAGCAGGACAAGAGGCACAAGAGACCCAGTACTTC | CASSLAGQEAQETQYF
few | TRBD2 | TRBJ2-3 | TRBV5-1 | TGCGCCAGCAGCTTGGATTCCCTAGCGGGAGCTACGCAGTATTTT | CASSLDSLAGATQYF
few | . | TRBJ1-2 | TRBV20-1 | TGCAGTGCTAGAGGAGGAGGGAATCTTGGCTACACCTTC | CSARGGGNLGYTF
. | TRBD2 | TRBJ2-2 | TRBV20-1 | TGCAGTGCTACCCGACTAGCGGGAGACGCCGGGGAGCTGTTTTTT | CSATRLAGDAGELFF
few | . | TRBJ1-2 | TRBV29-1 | TGCAGCGCGAGGGATGGTGATGGCTACACCTTC | CSARDGDGYTF
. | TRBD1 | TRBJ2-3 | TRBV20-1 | TGCAGTGCTACAGGGGGATCAGATACGCAGTATTTT | CSATGGSDTQYF
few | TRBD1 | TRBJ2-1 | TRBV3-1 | TGTGCCAGCTGCCCTACCTCATCGGACAGGGGGCCTCATGAGCAGTTCTTC | CASCPTSSDRGPHEQFF
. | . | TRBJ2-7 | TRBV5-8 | TGTGCCAGCCCGGGCGCTAGCTCCTACGAGCAGTACTTC | CASPGASSYEQYF
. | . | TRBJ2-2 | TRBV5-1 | TGCGCCAGCAGCCCTATAGCGGTTAACGGGGAGCTGTTTTTT | CASSPIAVNGELFF
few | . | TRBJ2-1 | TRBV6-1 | TGTGCCAGCAGTGAATCTCCGGGACCCTACAATGAGCAGTTCTTC | CASSESPGPYNEQFF
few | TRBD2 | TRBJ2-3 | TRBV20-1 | TGCAGTGCGGCTAGCGGACGAGGCACAGATACGCAGTATTTT | CSAASGRGTDTQYF
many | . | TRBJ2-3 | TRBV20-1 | TGCAGTGCTCTACGACCCGGCACAGATACGCAGTATTTT | CSALRPGTDTQYF
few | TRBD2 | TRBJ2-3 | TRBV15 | TGTGCCACCAGCAGAGTCGGGGGAGGGGCAGATACGCAGTATTTT | CATSRVGGGADTQYF
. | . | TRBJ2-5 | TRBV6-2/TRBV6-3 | TGTGCCAGCAGTTACTTTGGCGGGGAGACCCAGTACTTC | CASSYFGGETQYF
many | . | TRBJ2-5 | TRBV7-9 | TGTGCCAGCAGCCTCGCAGCGGGCTTACAAGAGACCCAGTACTTC | CASSLAAGLQETQYF
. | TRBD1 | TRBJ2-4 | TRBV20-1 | TGCAGTGCTAGTCGCAGGGGGTTCACCAAAAACATTCAGTACTTC | CSASRRGFTKNIQYF
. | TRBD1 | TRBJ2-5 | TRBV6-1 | TGTGCCAGCAGCAGGGACAGGGGGCTAGAGACCCAGTACTTC | CASSRDRGLETQYF
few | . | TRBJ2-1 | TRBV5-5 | TGTGCCAGCAGCACCAGTAAGGGGAGGCATGAGCAGTTCTTC | CASSTSKGRHEQFF
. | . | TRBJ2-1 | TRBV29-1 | TGCAGCGTTGGGGCGGTACGCTCCTACAATGAGCTGTTCTTC | CSVGAVRSYNELFF
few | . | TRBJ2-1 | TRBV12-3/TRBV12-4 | TGTGCCAGCAGTTTAGTGGCTCAGGGCGATGAGCAGTTCTTC | CASSLVAQGDEQFF
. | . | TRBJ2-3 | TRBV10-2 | TGCGCCAGCAGAAACAGGTTATTCACAGATACGCAGTATTTT | CASRNRLFTDTQYF
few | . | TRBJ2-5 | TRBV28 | TGTGTATCAGGGGGGTTGGGGACCCAGTACTTC | CVSGGLGTQYF
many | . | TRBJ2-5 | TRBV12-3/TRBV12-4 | TGTGCCAGCAGTTTGAGCGGGCAAGAGACCCAGTACTTC | CASSLSGQETQYF
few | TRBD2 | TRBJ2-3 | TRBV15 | TGTGCCACCGGGACTAGCGGGAGTCGAGATACGCAGTATTTT | CATGTSGSRDTQYF
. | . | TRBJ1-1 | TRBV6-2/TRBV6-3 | TGTGCCAGCACCAGGGCTTACACTGAAGCTTTCTTT | CASTRAYTEAFF
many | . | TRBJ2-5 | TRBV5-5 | TGTGCCAGCAGCTTGGTGGGAAGAAAACAAGAGACCCAGTACTTC | CASSLVGRKQETQYF
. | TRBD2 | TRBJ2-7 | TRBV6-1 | TGTGCCAGCAGTACGAGGACTAGCGGGCCTCCTTTGAGCCGGAACGAGCAGTACTTC | CASSTRTSGPPLSRNEQYF
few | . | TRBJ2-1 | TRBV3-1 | TGTGCCAGCAGCCAGCCAGGAAGCTCCTACAATGAGCAGTTCTTC | CASSQPGSSYNEQFF